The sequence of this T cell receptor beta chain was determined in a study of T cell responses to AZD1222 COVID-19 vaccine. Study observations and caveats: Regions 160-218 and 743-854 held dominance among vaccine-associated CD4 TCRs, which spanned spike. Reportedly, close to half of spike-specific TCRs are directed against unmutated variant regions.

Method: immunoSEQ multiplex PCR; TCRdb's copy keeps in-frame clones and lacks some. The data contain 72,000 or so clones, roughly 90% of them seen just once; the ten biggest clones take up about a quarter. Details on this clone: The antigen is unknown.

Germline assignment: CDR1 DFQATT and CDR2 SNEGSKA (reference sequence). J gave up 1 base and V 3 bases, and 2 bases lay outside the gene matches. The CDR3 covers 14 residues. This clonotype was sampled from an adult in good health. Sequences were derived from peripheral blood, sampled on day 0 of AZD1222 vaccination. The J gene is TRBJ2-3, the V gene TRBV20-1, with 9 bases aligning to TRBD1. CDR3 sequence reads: CSASTGGRTDTQYF. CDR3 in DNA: TGCAGTGCTAGTACAGGGGGCCGCACAGATACGCAGTATTTT.